The clone carrying this T cell receptor (beta chain) was counted between two and nine times. The antigen is unknown. The sample originates from a study of T cell responses to AZD1222 COVID-19 vaccine. Study information: Whether given at about 4 or about 12 weeks, second doses were pooled. Study-wide findings and caveats: Mostly white British, mostly female donors; authors suggested clonal diversity may be underestimated. The breadth and depth of Spike-specific TCRs increased once two AZD1222 doses had been given. Without day 14 samples, only post-peak T cell repertoires were studied.

Generated by immunoSEQ multiplex PCR, the TCRdb table keeps only in-frame clones and is missing some. The table includes approximately 110,000 clones, more than 65% detected once. The input for sequencing was peripheral blood, taken on day 0 of AZD1222 vaccination. The source of this sequence is an adult in good health.

The CDR3, as DNA: TGTGCCACCAGTGACACGGGACACCAGGAGCAGTTCTTC. Translating it yields CATSDTGHQEQFF. The J gene is TRBJ2-1, the V gene TRBV24-1, with D possibly being TRBD1 (6 bases). The V end lost 4 bases, the J end lost 10 bases, and 13 bases lay between the germline ends. The CDR3 contains 13 residues. From germline, CDR1 is KGHDR and CDR2 SFDVKD.